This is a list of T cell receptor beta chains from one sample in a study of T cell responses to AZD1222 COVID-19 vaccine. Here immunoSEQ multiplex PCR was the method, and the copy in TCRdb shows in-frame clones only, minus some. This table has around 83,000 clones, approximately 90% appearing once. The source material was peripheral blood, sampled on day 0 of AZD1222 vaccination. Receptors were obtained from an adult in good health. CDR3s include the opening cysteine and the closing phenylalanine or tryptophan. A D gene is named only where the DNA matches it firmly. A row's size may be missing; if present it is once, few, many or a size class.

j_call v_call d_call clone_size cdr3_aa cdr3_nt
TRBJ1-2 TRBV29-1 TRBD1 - CSVTDRGREDGYTF TGCAGCGTTACCGACAGGGGGCGTGAAGATGGCTACACCTTC
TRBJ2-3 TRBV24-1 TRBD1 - CATSTITGVNTDTQYF TGTGCCACCAGCACTATTACAGGGGTTAACACAGATACGCAGTATTTT
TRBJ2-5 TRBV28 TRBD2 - CASSSPVAGGWQETQYF TGTGCCAGCAGTTCACCCGTAGCGGGAGGGTGGCAAGAGACCCAGTACTTC
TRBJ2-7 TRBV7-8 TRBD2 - CASSLGAGGLYEQYF TGTGCCAGCAGCTTAGGAGCGGGAGGGCTCTACGAGCAGTACTTC
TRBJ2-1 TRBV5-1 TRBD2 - CASSSRTSGRISYNEQFF TGCGCCAGCAGCTCTCGGACTAGCGGGAGGATCTCCTACAATGAGCAGTTCTTC
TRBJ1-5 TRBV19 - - CASSIHGSALGQPQHF TGTGCCAGTAGTATTCACGGGTCAGCCTTAGGACAGCCCCAGCATTTT
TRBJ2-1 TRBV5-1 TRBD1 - CASSGGQGAPEGLF TGCGCCAGCAGCGGCGGACAGGGGGCCCCCGAGGGCCTCTTC
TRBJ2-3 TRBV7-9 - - CASRPSTDTQYF TGTGCCAGCAGACCCAGTACAGATACGCAGTATTTT
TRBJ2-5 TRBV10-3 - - CAINGQKSSQETQYF TGTGCCATCAACGGACAGAAATCGAGCCAAGAGACCCAGTACTTC
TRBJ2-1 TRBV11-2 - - CASSQSGYNEQFF TGTGCCAGCAGCCAGTCAGGCTACAATGAGCAGTTCTTC
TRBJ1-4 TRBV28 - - CASSSGVKSEKLFF TGTGCCAGCAGCTCGGGGGTGAAGAGTGAAAAACTGTTTTTT
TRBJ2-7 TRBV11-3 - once CASRLGDTLVYEQYF TGTGCCAGCAGACTCGGAGACACACTGGTCTACGAGCAGTACTTC
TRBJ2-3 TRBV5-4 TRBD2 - CASSLAGDADTQYF TGTGCCAGCAGCCTAGCGGGAGATGCAGATACGCAGTATTTT
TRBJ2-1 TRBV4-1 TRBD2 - CASSQPGTINYNEQFF TGCGCCAGCAGCCAGCCCGGGACTATAAACTACAATGAGCAGTTCTTC
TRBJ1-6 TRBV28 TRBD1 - CASSTGQRDTLHF TGTGCCAGCAGTACGGGACAGAGGGACACCCTCCACTTT
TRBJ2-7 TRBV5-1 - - CASSLRGARAYEQYF TGCGCCAGCAGCTTACGGGGGGCAAGGGCCTACGAGCAGTACTTC
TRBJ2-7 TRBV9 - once CASSPRVEGYEQYF TGTGCCAGCAGCCCGAGGGTCGAGGGCTACGAGCAGTACTTC
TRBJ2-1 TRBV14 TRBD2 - CASSRPGLAGGNEQFF TGTGCCAGCAGCCGCCCGGGACTAGCGGGAGGGAATGAGCAGTTCTTC
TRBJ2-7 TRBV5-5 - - CASSSGGQQIIYEQYF TGTGCCAGCAGTTCTGGGGGGCAGCAAATAATCTACGAGCAGTACTTC
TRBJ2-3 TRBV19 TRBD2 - CASRPLGAGGPVHTDTQYF TGTGCCAGTAGGCCCCTTGGGGCGGGAGGGCCGGTGCACACAGATACGCAGTATTTT
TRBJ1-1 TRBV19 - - CASSILGLNRDTEAFF TGTGCCAGTAGTATACTAGGACTGAACAGGGACACTGAAGCTTTCTTT
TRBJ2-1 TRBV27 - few CASRHRDPRVSSYNEQFF TGTGCCAGCAGACACCGGGACCCCCGGGTTAGCTCCTACAATGAGCAGTTCTTC
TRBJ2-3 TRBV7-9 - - CASSPLLFGGMFSTDTQYF TGTGCCAGCAGCCCCCTCTTGTTTGGGGGGATGTTTAGCACAGATACGCAGTATTTT
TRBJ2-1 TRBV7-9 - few CASSLGSYNEQFF TGTGCCAGCAGCTTAGGGTCTTACAATGAGCAGTTCTTC
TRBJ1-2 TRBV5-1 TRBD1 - CASSPPDRGYGYTF TGCGCCAGCAGCCCTCCGGACAGGGGCTATGGCTACACCTTC
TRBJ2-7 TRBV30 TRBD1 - CAWSKGSEWTGKREQYF TGTGCCTGGAGCAAAGGTTCCGAGTGGACAGGGAAAAGGGAGCAGTACTTC
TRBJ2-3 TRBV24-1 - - CATSDLMSTDTQYF TGTGCCACCAGTGATTTGATGTCCACAGATACGCAGTATTTT
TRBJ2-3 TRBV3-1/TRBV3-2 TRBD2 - CASSQGTSGLNTDTQYF TGTGCCAGCAGCCAAGGGACTAGCGGGTTGAACACAGATACGCAGTATTTT
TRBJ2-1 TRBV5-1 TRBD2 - CASSLAGAGGSSYNEQFF TGCGCCAGCAGCTTGGCTGGCGCGGGAGGGAGCTCCTACAATGAGCAGTTCTTC